What follows describes a single T cell receptor (beta chain). The antigen is unknown. The data were obtained in a study of response to subunit inactivated influenza vaccine. Study-wide results and caveats: A suggestion made by the authors is that each seasonal influenza vaccination recruits few new T cells.

TCRdb recomputed calls from the RT-PCR reads with MiXCR, one row per CDR3 protein. The sample lists approximately 500,000 distinct CDR3 sequences, under 30% occurring once. This same sample was also part of a study on T cells expressing NK-cell markers. That paper notes: TCR beta cDNA was made by 5'RACE template switching with UMIs. These same clonotypes (in several donors) also led the CD3+CD56-NKG2C+ fraction.

The material sequenced was CD4+ T cells sorted from PBMCs, taken roughly 12 days after vaccination. The clonotype originates from a middle-aged man who received an inactivated influenza vaccine.

The CDR3: CSAGGQGESYEQYF. CDR3 nucleotides: TGCAGTGCGGGAGGACAGGGGGAATCCTACGAGCAGTACTTC. The rearrangement uses TRBV20-1 and TRBJ2-7; 10 bases align to TRBD1. Germline assignment: CDR1 DFQATT and CDR2 SNEGSKA (reference sequence). After removal of 6 bases from V and 1 base from J, the junction contained 6 bases not matched to a gene. This CDR3 spans 14 amino acids.